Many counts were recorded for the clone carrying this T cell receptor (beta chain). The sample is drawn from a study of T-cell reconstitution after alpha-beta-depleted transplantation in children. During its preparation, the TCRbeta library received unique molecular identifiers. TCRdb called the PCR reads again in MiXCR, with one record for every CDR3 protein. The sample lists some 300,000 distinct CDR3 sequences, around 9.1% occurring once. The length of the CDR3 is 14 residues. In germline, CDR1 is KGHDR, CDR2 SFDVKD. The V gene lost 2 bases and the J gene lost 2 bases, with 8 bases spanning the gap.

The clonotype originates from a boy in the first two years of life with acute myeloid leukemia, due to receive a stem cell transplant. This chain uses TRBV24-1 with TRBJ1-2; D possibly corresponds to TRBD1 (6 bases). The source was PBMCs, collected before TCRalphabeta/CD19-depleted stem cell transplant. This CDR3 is CATSDWDKNYGYTF. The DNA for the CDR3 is TGTGCCACCAGTGATTGGGACAAAAACTATGGCTACACCTTC.